Included here is one T cell receptor (beta chain) sequence, with context. The junction had 6 bases not matched to a gene; V was cut back by 1 base and J by 6 bases. The CDR3 contains 17 residues. Per the germline V gene, CDR1 is SEHNR and CDR2 is FQNEAQ (reference sequence). Runs used v3.0 of the immunoSEQ assay and were done at survey level. The table came from immunoSEQ multiplex PCR; TCRdb's copy has only in-frame clones and leaves some out. The table records about 24,000 clones, around 83% of them present only once. This specimen comes from a study of long-term antiretroviral therapy in people with HIV.

This clonotype originated in a man under 40 with HIV. V is TRBV7-9 and J is TRBJ2-4; 13 nucleotides align to TRBD2. Material: unsorted PBMCs, obtained 0.7 years before starting antiretroviral therapy. The CDR3 DNA is TGTGCCAGCAGCTTAGGGACTAGCGGGAGACTCGGAAACATTCAGTACTTC. Translated, it gives CASSLGTSGRLGNIQYF.